What follows are 32 T cell receptor beta chains derived from one specimen sequenced in a study of human T cells and chemical hapten exposure. MiXCR was run by TCRdb on the RACE reads, yielding one entry per CDR3 protein. The sample carries roughly 88,000 distinct CDR3 sequences, about 8.9% recorded once. Indicated time point: pre-sensitization, week 0. Documented treatment: therapeutic diphenylcyclopropenone sensitization with weekly scalp DPC. Sequences were derived from whole blood, sampled in connection with sensitization to the hapten diphenylcyclopropenone (DPC). The receptor source for this set is a woman between 40 and 55 years old with alopecia areata. Some clones in this sample may be carry-over from other donors' samples.

The rearrangement joins TRBV20-1 to TRBJ2-7; TRBD2 matches 10 bases. The germline V gene has CDR1 DFQATT and CDR2 SNEGSKA (reference sequence). Trimming removed 0 bases from V and 7 bases from J; junction bases left unmatched: 12. This CDR3 contains 16 residues. The CDR3 spells CSARDALSSGGREQYF. The CDR3 region has the DNA TGCAGTGCTAGAGACGCCCTTTCTAGCGGGGGTCGGGAGCAGTACTTC.

Only a few counts were recorded for this clonotype. The rearrangement joins TRBV6-1 to TRBJ2-3, with 16 nucleotides matching TRBD2. Germline CDR1 reads MNHNS; CDR2 reads SASEGT. This CDR3 is built from 19 residues. V lost 3 bases to trimming and J lost 5 bases; unmatched junction nucleotides: 11. The CDR3 sequence: CASSDRRPGLAGGQDTQYF. The CDR3 DNA reads as TGTGCCAGCAGTGATAGACGGCCGGGACTAGCGGGGGGGCAAGATACGCAGTATTTT.

The CDR3 sequence: CASSQTGGAYNEQFF. The CDR3 DNA follows: TGTGCCAGCAGCCAAACAGGGGGGGCGTACAATGAGCAGTTCTTC. V is TRBV14 and J is TRBJ2-1; TRBD1 might be the D (8 bases). The V and J ends lost 2 bases and 4 bases respectively, with 12 bases between them. The V gene's germline CDR1 is SGHDN and CDR2 FVKESK. The length of the CDR3 is 15 residues.

There are many counts of this clonotype. DNA of the CDR3: TGCAGTGCTAGAGTTAGCGGGGGCCTACGGGTGGAGCAGTTCTTC. Translation: CSARVSGGLRVEQFF. The genes are TRBV20-1 and TRBJ2-1; TRBD2 matches at 9 bases. CDR3 length: 15 residues. Germline V lookup: CDR1 DFQATT, CDR2 SNEGSKA (reference sequence). V lost 1 base, J lost 10 bases, and 11 bases stayed unmatched.

This clonotype was recorded at least ten times. The CDR3 coding sequence is TGTGCCAGCAGCGTCGGGACAGAAGAGACCCAGTACTTC. Encoded protein: CASSVGTEETQYF. The rearrangement uses TRBV9 and TRBJ2-5; TRBD1 agrees at 7 bases. CDR3 size: 13 residues. Germline assignment: CDR1 SGDLS and CDR2 YYNGEE. The V and J ends lost 2 bases and 3 bases, in that order; junction bases with no gene match: 1.

The rearrangement joins TRBV7-9 to TRBJ2-7; 7 nucleotides line up with TRBD1. J lost 0 bases, V lost 5 bases, and 4 bases had no gene match. This CDR3 region has 14 residues. Per germline, CDR1 SEHNR and CDR2 FQNEAQ (reference sequence). The DNA of the CDR3 is TGTGCCAGCAGCCCCGGGGACAGCTCCTACGAGCAGTACTTC. This translates into CASSPGDSSYEQYF.

This clonotype was picked up many times. V usage is TRBV2 and J usage is TRBJ1-1; the match to TRBD1 covers 10 bases. This CDR3 is built from 14 residues. Germline lookup yields CDR1 SNHLY and CDR2 FYNNEI. V trimming: 10 bases; J trimming: 4 bases; junction bases outside the gene matches: 9. CDR3 amino acids: CAKETGGIGTEAFF. CDR3 nucleotide sequence: TGTGCCAAAGAGACAGGGGGCATCGGCACTGAAGCTTTCTTT. Full variable domain (missing parts from reference TRBV2 and TRBJ1-1): EPEVTQTPSHQVTQMGQEVILRCVPISNHLYFYWYRQILGQKVEFLVSFYNNEISEKSEIFDDQFSVERPDGSNFTLKIRSTKLEDSAMYFCAKETGGIGTEAFFGQGTRLTVV.

This clonotype was observed a few times. The rearrangement uses TRBV18 and TRBJ1-4, with TRBD1 as a possible D gene (5 bases). This CDR3 is 16 amino acids long. Germline-derived CDR1 and CDR2 are KGHSH and LQKENI. V dropped 3 bases and J dropped 6 bases, with 17 bases sitting between them. CDR3 in amino acids: CASSPPPWGEDEKLFF. DNA for the CDR3: TGTGCCAGCTCACCCCCCCCCTGGGGGGAGGATGAAAAACTGTTTTTT.

This clonotype was detected ten times or more. The DNA for the CDR3 is TGCGCCAGCAGTCAAGGACGTTATAAGGGGGCCTACGAGCAGTACTTC. This encodes CASSQGRYKGAYEQYF. V is TRBV23-1 and J is TRBJ2-7; TRBD1 might be the D (6 bases). TRBV23-1 is treated as an ORF (open reading frame) with a function not yet certain. CDR3 length equals 16 residues. V lost 2 bases and J 2 bases, leaving 16 bases between the germline ends.

This CDR3 is CASSQEDRGPDEQYF. CDR3 bases: TGCGCCAGCAGCCAAGAGGACAGGGGACCAGACGAGCAGTACTTC. V usage is TRBV4-1 and J usage is TRBJ2-7; 9 nucleotides line up with TRBD1. In germline, CDR1 is MGHRA, CDR2 YSYEKL. The CDR3 contains 15 residues. V shed 0 bases, J shed 5 bases, and the junction held 5 bases outside the gene matches.

V gene TRBV3-1 combines with J gene TRBJ2-7; 10 nucleotides match TRBD1. There are 16 residues in the CDR3. Unmatched junction bases numbered 8, after V lost 3 bases and J lost 3 bases. Looked up from germline, CDR1 is LGHDT and CDR2 is YNNKEL (reference sequence). The chain's CDR3 is CASSQSGQGDLYEQYF. Written as DNA, the CDR3 is TGTGCCAGCAGCCAGTCCGGACAGGGGGACCTCTACGAGCAGTACTTC.

This sequence joins TRBV6-2 or TRBV6-3 and TRBJ2-5; perhaps TRBD2 as D (6 bases). The V and J ends lost 3 bases and 2 bases respectively, with 16 bases between them. CDR3 length equals 16 residues. Germline V gives CDR1 MNHEY, CDR2 SVGEGT. CDR3 protein: CASSYGRWGSQETQYF. CDR3 bases: TGTGCCAGCAGTTATGGGAGGTGGGGGTCGCAAGAGACCCAGTACTTC.

This clonotype has a count of ten or more. The chain employs TRBV20-1 and TRBJ2-1; 12 bases align to TRBD2. V lost 6 bases to trimming and J lost 7 bases; unmatched junction nucleotides: 10. The CDR3 runs to 15 residues. Germline CDR1 is DFQATT and CDR2 is SNEGSKA (reference sequence). Here the CDR3 reads CSAPSSGGAVNEQFF. Written as DNA, the CDR3 is TGCAGTGCCCCATCTAGCGGGGGGGCAGTAAATGAGCAGTTCTTC.

This clonotype was counted ten times or more. V gene TRBV14 combines with J gene TRBJ1-2; D is unresolved. Trimming removed 4 bases from V and 0 bases from J, with 6 bases in between. CDR1 and CDR2 from the germline V gene are SGHDN and FVKESK. The CDR3 spans 13 residues. This chain's CDR3 is CASSLATNYGYTF. In DNA, the CDR3 is TGTGCCAGCAGCCTAGCGACTAACTATGGCTACACCTTC.

This clonotype was detected a few times. In DNA, the CDR3 is TGCAGCGTTGAAGCGTGGGGGGACGCCGGGGAGCTGTTTTTT. The encoded protein is CSVEAWGDAGELFF. The rearrangement uses TRBV29-1 and TRBJ2-2; a possible D gene is TRBD2 (6 bases). The V end lost 1 base, the J end lost 6 bases, and 12 bases lay between the germline ends. This CDR3 spans 14 amino acids. Per the germline V gene, CDR1 is SQVTM and CDR2 is ANQGSEA.

In its sample, this clonotype was seen many times. The V call is TRBV6-6, the J call TRBJ2-1; TRBD2 aligns across 13 bases. The CDR3 loop spans 14 amino acids. In germline, CDR1 is MNHNY, CDR2 SVGAGI (reference sequence). V shed 6 bases and J 8 bases; nucleotides not matched to a gene: 4. The CDR3 DNA reads TGTGCCAGCAGCTGGACTAGCGGGGGCGATGAGCAGTTCTTC. Protein: CASSWTSGGDEQFF.

The chain joins TRBV2 to TRBJ2-1; no definite D call. This CDR3 comprises 16 residues. From germline, CDR1 is SNHLY and CDR2 FYNNEI. Trimming removed 1 base at V and 5 bases at J, with 15 bases between. The CDR3 spells CASSEGTTVWDNEQFF. The CDR3 DNA sequence: TGTGCCAGCAGTGAAGGCACCACCGTCTGGGACAATGAGCAGTTCTTC.

This clonotype was counted only a few times. The V gene is TRBV11-3, the J gene TRBJ1-4; D is undetermined. Germline V gene sequence: CDR1 SGHNT, CDR2 YENEEA. This CDR3 has 15 residues. Deletions cut 10 bases from V and 3 bases from J, with 18 bases between. CDR3 in DNA: TGTGCCACCCCCACAAAGAACGGGGCTAATGAAAAACTGTTTTTT. Translation: CATPTKNGANEKLFF.

This clonotype was seen ten or more times. This chain joins TRBV11-2 and TRBJ1-2; TRBD1 is a possible D gene (6 bases). The CDR3 runs to 14 residues. Trimming cost V 5 bases and J 8 bases, with 18 bases left between them. Germline CDR1 SGHAT, CDR2 FQNNGV. This CDR3 reads CASSRARGSEGYTF. The DNA for the CDR3 is TGTGCCAGCAGCCGCGCGAGGGGGTCGGAAGGCTACACCTTC.

A few counts support this clonotype. This chain connects TRBV9 to TRBJ2-4, with 11 bases that match TRBD2. The ends lost 3 bases at V and 11 bases at J; junction bases unmatched: 4. The CDR3 has 13 amino acids. Germline CDR1 is SGDLS and CDR2 is YYNGEE. The CDR3 coding sequence is TGTGCCAGCAGCGCCCGACTAGCGGGGCTTCAGTACTTC. Translating gives CASSARLAGLQYF.

This clonotype was counted between two and nine times. V and J are TRBV15 and TRBJ2-3, with D perhaps TRBD1 (6 bases). This CDR3 has 16 amino acids. CDR1 and CDR2 (germline): LNHNV, YYDKDF (reference sequence). The V gene lost 0 bases and the J gene lost 8 bases, with 18 bases spanning the gap. As DNA, the CDR3 is TGTGCCACCAGCAGAGATCCAGGACAGAGACAATCTACGCAGTATTTT. Residues: CATSRDPGQRQSTQYF.

This rearrangement joins TRBV5-1 to TRBJ2-2; D gene ambiguous. Germline V gene data show CDR1 as SGHRS and CDR2 as YFSETQ. The length of the CDR3 is 15 residues. Between the trimmed V and J ends, which lost 0 bases and 1 base, there was a span of 7 bases. Written as DNA, the CDR3 is TGCGCCAGCAGCTTGGTCCTATTGAACACCGGGGAGCTGTTTTTT. Translated, it gives CASSLVLLNTGELFF.

This clonotype was counted a few times. The chain links TRBV4-3 to TRBJ1-2; D might be TRBD1 (6 bases). This CDR3 comprises 17 residues. The germline V gene encodes CDR1 LGHNA and CDR2 YSLEER. Trimming shortened V by 0 bases and J by 2 bases, and 16 bases separated the two germline ends. The CDR3 bases are TGCGCCAGCAGCCAAGAGGCAGGTGGGGGGCCCAACTATGGCTACACCTTC. Amino acids: CASSQEAGGGPNYGYTF.

The rearrangement links TRBV28 to TRBJ2-7; D is unresolved. The CDR3 totals 13 residues. V lost 8 bases and J lost 3, with 14 bases in between. Germline loops: CDR1 MDHEN, CDR2 SYDVKM. CDR3 sequence reads: CASRPSFLYEQYF. CDR3 DNA sequence: TGTGCCAGCCGACCCTCCTTTCTCTACGAGCAGTACTTC. Supplemented by reference TRBV28 and TRBJ2-7, the full variable domain reads DVKVTQSSRYLVKRTGEKVFLECVQDMDHENMFWYRQDPGLGLRLIYFSYDVKMKEKGDIPEGYSVSREKKERFSLILESASTNQTSMYLCASRPSFLYEQYFGPGTRLTVT.

The table lists this clonotype with many counts. This rearrangement joins TRBV2 to TRBJ2-1; unclear D gene. V was trimmed by 8 bases and J by 0 bases, leaving 11 bases between them. Germline assignment: CDR1 SNHLY and CDR2 FYNNEI. CDR3 size: 14 residues. This CDR3 reads CASDRAPSYNEQFF. In nucleotides, the CDR3 is TGTGCCAGCGACCGGGCCCCCTCCTACAATGAGCAGTTCTTC. Variable domain in full (rest from reference TRBV2 and TRBJ2-1): EPEVTQTPSHQVTQMGQEVILRCVPISNHLYFYWYRQILGQKVEFLVSFYNNEISEKSEIFDDQFSVERPDGSNFTLKIRSTKLEDSAMYFCASDRAPSYNEQFFGPGTRLTVL.

In its sample, this clonotype was seen many times. The V gene is TRBV12-3 or TRBV12-4, the J gene TRBJ1-6; 7 positions agree with TRBD1. This CDR3 spans 15 amino acids. J was trimmed by 10 bases and V by 3 bases; bases with no gene match: 9. The CDR3 coding sequence is TGTGCCAGCAGTTTCTACGACAGGGTCGCGTCACCCCTCCACTTT. Its translation is CASSFYDRVASPLHF.

Comments on this clonotype: Just one base apart from a much larger clone, this may be a read error. The CDR3, as DNA: TGTGCCAGCAGTTATCTAGCGGGGGGCGATGTGCAGTACTTC. Translated, it gives CASSYLAGGDVQYF. This chain joins TRBV6-2 or TRBV6-3 and TRBJ2-7; 11 bases fit TRBD2. This CDR3 is 14 amino acids long. The V and J ends lost 3 bases and 9 bases, in that order; junction bases with no gene match: 7. Germline values: CDR1 MNHEY, CDR2 SVGEGT.

The chain carries TRBV4-2 and TRBJ2-1, with a possible D match to TRBD2 (6 bases). CDR3 length: 16 residues. Trimming removed 2 bases at V and 0 bases at J, with 11 bases between. The germline CDR1 and CDR2 sequences are LGHNA and YNFKEQ. CDR3 sequence (DNA): TGTGCCAGCAGCCAACGGGAGTTTAGCTCCTACAATGAGCAGTTCTTC. This sequence encodes CASSQREFSSYNEQFF.

The rearrangement joins TRBV14 to TRBJ2-2; D is uncertain. This CDR3 contains 18 residues. V was shortened by 4 bases and J by 4 bases, with 22 bases between the two germline ends. Germline CDR1 and CDR2: SGHDN and FVKESK. For the CDR3, the DNA is TGTGCCAGCAGCCGCAGGTCACAGAGCTATGACCCCACCGGGGAGCTGTTTTTT. It codes for CASSRRSQSYDPTGELFF.

This clonotype was detected ten times or more. The J gene is TRBJ1-2, the V gene TRBV29-1; 8 nucleotides match TRBD1. The length of the CDR3 is 12 residues. Germline V gene lookup returns CDR1 SQVTM and CDR2 ANQGSEA. V gave up 6 bases and J gave up 6 bases; unmatched junction bases: 6. Written as DNA, the CDR3 is TGCAGCGTATGGGGACAGGACGATGGCTACACCTTC. Translating it yields CSVWGQDDGYTF.

Regarding this clonotype: Possible read error: a much larger clone is one base away. The chain carries TRBV6-2 or TRBV6-3 and TRBJ1-5; TRBD1 matches 7 bases. This CDR3 has 15 amino acids. Per the germline V gene, CDR1 is MNHEY and CDR2 is SVGEGT. V dropped 6 bases and J dropped 7; count of bases not matched to a gene: 12. CDR3 nucleotide sequence: TGTGCCAGCAGGGAACCAGGGGGGACCAAACAGCCCCAGCATTTT. The encoded protein is CASREPGGTKQPQHF.

This clonotype came up many times. This chain joins TRBV6-6 and TRBJ1-5; weak D call: TRBD1 (6 bases). The V end lost 5 bases, the J end lost 4 bases, and 12 bases lay between the germline ends. The V gene's germline CDR1 is MNHNY and CDR2 SVGAGI (reference sequence). CDR3 length equals 14 residues. CDR3 coding DNA: TGTGCCAGCAGTGGGACAAGCACAAATCAGCCCCAGCATTTT. This encodes CASSGTSTNQPQHF.